The 25 T cell receptor beta chains in this list originate from one sample, sequenced in a study of T cells in Graves' hyperthyroidism and ophthalmopathy. Amplification of TCR beta CDR3 regions used RNA as the template. TCR CDR3 regions were first amplified by RT-PCR with HTBI primers. TCRdb re-analysed the multiplex PCR reads in MiXCR, keeping a single row per CDR3 protein. There are 500,000 to 600,000 distinct CDR3 sequences in the sample; just under 20% occur only once, and 47% lies in the top ten. The sequenced material came from blood. The receptors derive from a man between 35 and 55 years old with Graves' ophthalmopathy.

Only a few counts were recorded for this clonotype. The chain is built from TRBV20-1 and TRBJ1-5; D is uncertain. Trimming cost V 3 bases and J 5 bases, with 11 bases left between them. This CDR3 has 13 residues. Germline CDR1 and CDR2: DFQATT and SNEGSKA (reference sequence). The CDR3 nucleotides are TGCAGTGCTAGTTCCACAACTTATCAGCCCCAGCATTTT. Translated: CSASSTTYQPQHF.

The rearrangement uses TRBV30 and TRBJ1-2; 7 bases align to TRBD1. CDR1 and CDR2 from the germline V gene are GTSNPN and SVGIG (reference sequence). After removal of 5 bases from V and 6 bases from J, the junction contained 18 bases not matched to a gene. CDR3 length equals 16 residues. The CDR3 region is CAWSRTGIFATDGYTF. The CDR3 coding sequence is TGTGCCTGGTCCCGGACAGGTATATTTGCTACCGATGGCTACACCTTC.

This clonotype appeared a few times. The V gene is TRBV15, the J gene TRBJ1-2; TRBD1 agrees at 8 bases. The CDR3 covers 14 residues. CDR1 is LNHNV and CDR2 is YYDKDF in the germline V gene (reference sequence). V lost 2 bases, J lost 5 bases, and 4 bases stayed unmatched. This CDR3 is CATSRTGGGYGYTF. The DNA of the CDR3 is TGTGCCACCAGCAGAACAGGGGGTGGTTATGGCTACACCTTC.

This chain uses TRBV20-1 with TRBJ2-3, with 9 bases fitting TRBD1. After removal of 5 bases from V and 3 bases from J, the junction contained 9 bases not matched to a gene. The CDR3 consists of 15 residues. Germline values: CDR1 DFQATT, CDR2 SNEGSKA (reference sequence). Here the CDR3 reads CSAPYRQGVTDTQYF. DNA of the CDR3: TGCAGTGCTCCGTATCGACAGGGGGTGACAGATACGCAGTATTTT.

This chain connects TRBV11-3 to TRBJ1-5, with 11 bases aligning to TRBD1. After removal of 10 bases from V and 0 bases from J, the junction contained 11 bases not matched to a gene. The CDR3 has 17 residues. Per the germline V gene, CDR1 is SGHNT and CDR2 is YENEEA. The CDR3 DNA sequence: TGTGCCACTCAGGGGGGACAGGGGGACATTAGCAATCAGCCCCAGCATTTT. This codes for CATQGGQGDISNQPQHF.

This clonotype was found a few times. The genes are TRBV2 and TRBJ2-6; maybe TRBD2 (5 bases). Germline V CDR1 and CDR2: SNHLY, FYNNEI. V shed 6 bases and J shed 2 bases, with 8 bases lying between them. The CDR3 loop spans 14 amino acids. The DNA of the CDR3 is TGTGCCAGCAGCGTGAGGGCTGGGGCCAACGTCCTGACTTTC. Residues: CASSVRAGANVLTF.

This clonotype appeared many times. This chain connects TRBV30 to TRBJ1-4, with 10 bases aligning to TRBD1. Germline CDR1 GTSNPN, CDR2 SVGIG (reference sequence). The CDR3 loop spans 13 amino acids. V gave up 4 bases and J gave up 5 bases; unmatched junction bases: 1. The CDR3 reads CAWKGQGNEKLFF. CDR3 sequence (DNA): TGTGCCTGGAAGGGACAGGGGAATGAAAAACTGTTTTTT.

CDR3 nucleotide sequence: TGTGCCAGCAGCTTAAAACAGGCCTATGGCTACACCTTC. Its protein product is CASSLKQAYGYTF. The chain couples TRBV7-2 to TRBJ1-2; TRBD1 is a possible D gene (5 bases). V lost 2 bases and J lost 4, with 8 bases in between. Per germline, CDR1 SGHTA and CDR2 FQGNSA. The CDR3 length is 13 residues. Full variable domain (outside the CDR3, taken from reference TRBV7-2 and TRBJ1-2): GAGVSQSPSNKVTEKGKDVELRCDPISGHTALYWYRQSLGQGLEFLIYFQGNSAPDKSGLPSDRFSAERTGGSVSTLTIQRTQQEDSAVYLCASSLKQAYGYTFGSGTRLTVV.

The chain employs TRBV6-2 or TRBV6-3 and TRBJ2-7, with 11 positions matching TRBD2. Trimming at V came to 8 bases and at J to 7 bases, leaving 10 bases not matched to a gene. Germline loops: CDR1 MNHEY, CDR2 SVGEGT. This CDR3 region has 14 residues. The CDR3 loop reads CASQLAGAYNEQYF. Written as DNA, the CDR3 is TGTGCCAGCCAACTAGCGGGAGCCTACAATGAGCAGTACTTC.

V usage is TRBV7-9 and J usage is TRBJ1-6; no firm D call. From germline, CDR1 is SEHNR and CDR2 FQNEAQ (reference sequence). Trimming stripped 1 base from V and 10 bases from J, with 14 bases between. The CDR3 contains 15 residues. This chain's CDR3 is CASSLVHKEVSPLHF. The DNA for the CDR3 is TGTGCCAGCAGCTTAGTACACAAGGAGGTGTCACCCCTCCACTTT.

On this clonotype: Because the CDR3 is missing its conserved closing phenylalanine or tryptophan, this is likely a read error. The chain joins TRBV7-8 to TRBJ1-6; tentative D call: TRBD1 (6 bases). The length of the CDR3 is 14 residues. Germline V gene data show CDR1 as SGHVS and CDR2 as FQNEAQ. Trimming removed 5 bases from V and 9 bases from J, with 14 bases in between. DNA of the CDR3: TGTGCCAGCAGCCCCTTGGGGGCCGGTTCACCCCTCCACCTT. Protein sequence: CASSPLGAGSPLHL.

This clonotype was observed a handful of times. The V and J genes are TRBV29-1 and TRBJ2-2, with 10 bases matching TRBD2. CDR3 length equals 19 residues. V shed 7 bases, J shed 5 bases, and the junction held 22 bases outside the gene matches. The germline V gene has CDR1 SQVTM and CDR2 ANQGSEA. The CDR3 here is CSGELSCRSSGSRTGELFF. The CDR3 DNA sequence: TGCAGCGGGGAGTTGAGCTGCCGTTCTAGCGGGAGTCGGACCGGGGAGCTGTTTTTT.

Ten or more counts support this clonotype. V and J are TRBV6-1 and TRBJ2-7, with a weak D call TRBD1 (5 bases). Trimming took 5 bases from V and 3 from J, leaving 11 bases between them. There are 13 residues in the CDR3. CDR1 is MNHNS, CDR2 SASEGT, per germline. The CDR3 loop is CASSQGIFYEQYF. In DNA form, the CDR3 reads TGTGCCAGCAGTCAGGGTATTTTCTACGAGCAGTACTTC.

Worth noting for this clonotype: The junction does not match germline at one end; this may be a read error. The rearrangement links TRBV28 to TRBJ2-5, with 7 bases that match TRBD1. CDR1 and CDR2 from the germline V gene are MDHEN and SYDVKM. The CDR3 runs to 15 residues. CDR3 nucleotide sequence: TGTGCCACCCGGGACAGCCTCCTCTTCCAAGAGGCCCAGTACTTC. This translates into CATRDSLLFQEAQYF.

The rearrangement uses TRBV20-1 and TRBJ2-5; D is unclear. Germline values: CDR1 DFQATT, CDR2 SNEGSKA (reference sequence). The CDR3 runs 15 residues. The germline V and J ends were trimmed by 3 bases and 1 base, with 15 bases remaining between them. The CDR3 DNA is TGCAGTGCTAGCGATAGACGGAATCTCCAAGAGACCCAGTACTTC. Protein sequence: CSASDRRNLQETQYF.

The V gene is TRBV7-2, the J gene TRBJ2-7, with unresolved D. V dropped 3 bases and J dropped 2 bases, with 14 bases sitting between them. The CDR3 extends over 15 amino acids. Germline values: CDR1 SGHTA, CDR2 FQGNSA. CDR3 in amino acids: CASSFSVYSTYEQYF. The CDR3 nucleotides read TGTGCCAGCAGCTTCAGTGTCTACTCGACCTACGAGCAGTACTTC.

V usage is TRBV5-1 and J usage is TRBJ2-2; no definite D call. Trimming took off 4 bases at V and 3 bases at J, with 10 bases between the two ends. CDR1 and CDR2 from the germline V gene are SGHRS and YFSETQ. The CDR3 covers 14 residues. CDR3 sequence: CASSQRPDTGELFF. The CDR3 DNA sequence: TGCGCCAGCAGCCAGCGCCCTGACACCGGGGAGCTGTTTTTT.

The CDR3 DNA follows: TGCGCCAGCAGCTTGGGGGAGCGGGGGGACGAGCAGTACTTC. Amino acids: CASSLGERGDEQYF. The rearrangement uses TRBV5-1 and TRBJ2-7; 9 nucleotides line up with TRBD2. Germline CDR1 SGHRS, CDR2 YFSETQ. The CDR3 spans 14 residues. J lost 5 bases, V lost 0 bases, and 3 bases had no gene match.

The chain is built from TRBV5-8 and TRBJ2-2; 9 bases are shared with TRBD1. J lost 2 bases, V lost 3 bases, and 5 bases had no gene match. The CDR3 extends over 16 amino acids. Looked up from germline, CDR1 is SGHTS and CDR2 is YDEGEE. Here the CDR3 DNA reads TGTGCCAGCAGCTCGGGGGACAGGGACAACACCGGGGAGCTGTTTTTT. This codes for CASSSGDRDNTGELFF.

Only a few counts were recorded for this clonotype. The chain combines TRBV5-1 with TRBJ2-7, with D perhaps matching TRBD1 (6 bases). The CDR3 has 15 residues. The V gene lost 0 bases and the J gene lost 4 bases, with 14 bases spanning the gap. CDR1 SGHRS and CDR2 YFSETQ come from the germline V gene. CDR3 sequence reads: CASSLAAGERYEQYF. Written as DNA, the CDR3 is TGCGCCAGCAGCTTGGCGGCAGGGGAACGGTACGAGCAGTACTTC.

This chain joins TRBV7-2 and TRBJ1-2; TRBD1 matches at 7 bases. Per the germline V gene, CDR1 is SGHTA and CDR2 is FQGNSA. The CDR3 loop spans 15 amino acids. Trimming cost V 0 bases and J 4 bases; bases outside gene matches: 5. CDR3 DNA sequence: TGTGCCAGCAGCTTAGCCTCGGGACAGTTCTATGGCTACACCTTC. Protein sequence: CASSLASGQFYGYTF.

This clonotype has a handful of counts. V is TRBV11-2 and J is TRBJ2-7; tentatively, D is TRBD1 (5 bases). Germline CDR1 is SGHAT and CDR2 is FQNNGV. The CDR3 has 13 residues. Trimming left V 4 bases short and J 5 bases short, with 12 bases between. The CDR3 sequence: CASSSGRAHEQYF. The CDR3 coding sequence is TGTGCCAGCAGCTCCGGCAGGGCCCACGAGCAGTACTTC. The full variable domain, with the rest looked up from reference TRBV11-2 and TRBJ2-7, is EAGVAQSPRYKIIEKRQSVAFWCNPISGHATLYWYQQILGQGPKLLIQFQNNGVVDDSQLPKDRFSAERLKGVDSTLKIQPAKLEDSAVYLCASSSGRAHEQYFGPGTRLTVT.

This clonotype was observed a few times. The chain is built from TRBV27 and TRBJ2-1; D is uncertain. V lost 5 bases and J 9 bases, leaving 8 bases between the germline ends. The CDR3 is 11 residues long. Per germline, CDR1 MNHEY and CDR2 SMNVEV (reference sequence). The CDR3 coding sequence is TGTGCCAGCAGTAGGAATGGTGAGCAGTTCTTC. Translated: CASSRNGEQFF.

This clonotype was seen a handful of times. The chain links TRBV7-9 to TRBJ1-1, with D unclear. The germline CDR1 and CDR2 sequences are SEHNR and FQNEAQ (reference sequence). This CDR3 has 17 amino acids. With 8 bases removed from V and 0 bases from J, the gap between germline ends came to 22 bases. The CDR3 bases are TGTGCCAGCCTTACCCCGAACCGGCAGTTTATGAACACTGAAGCTTTCTTT. It codes for CASLTPNRQFMNTEAFF. The whole variable domain, filled in from reference TRBV7-9 and TRBJ1-1, reads DTGVSQNPRHKITKRGQNVTFRCDPISEHNRLYWYRQTLGQGPEFLTYFQNEAQLEKSRLLSDRFSAERPKGSFSTLEIQRTEQGDSAMYLCASLTPNRQFMNTEAFFGQGTRLTVV.

This clonotype was seen more than once but under ten times. At one end the junction does not follow the germline gene, possibly because of a read error. As DNA, the CDR3 is TGTGCCAGCAGTAAGGGACAGGAAGGCACTGGAGCTTTCTTT. Its protein product is CASSKGQEGTGAFF. The rearrangement links TRBV11-2 to TRBJ1-1, with 8 bases fitting TRBD1. The CDR3 is 14 amino acids. Germline CDR1 reads SGHAT; CDR2 reads FQNNGV.